This T cell receptor (beta chain) was documented in a study of monozygotic twins with cystic fibrosis. Sequencing used immunoSEQ multiplex PCR; TCRdb keeps in-frame clones, though not all of them. The data hold about 30,000 clones, with 90% observed a single time. The clonotype comes from a girl between 2 and 10 years old with cystic fibrosis. Sequencing was performed on blood.

CDR3 loop: CASSGTPYNSPLHF. CDR3 DNA: TGTGCCAGCAGTGGGACACCCTATAATTCACCCCTCCACTTT. The chain is built from TRBV6-4 and TRBJ1-6, with TRBD1 as a possible D gene (5 bases). Germline CDR1 MRHNA, CDR2 SNTAGT. Deletions cut 4 bases from V and 2 bases from J, with 6 bases between. CDR3 length: 14 amino acids.